This T cell receptor (beta chain) originates from a study of control samples from healthy donors and cancer patients. Sequencing was performed with immunoSEQ multiplex PCR; in TCRdb, only in-frame clones are kept and a portion is missing. The sample holds about 130,000 clones, around 94% seen once. The CDR3 length is 15 residues. The germline V gene has CDR1 SGDLS and CDR2 YYNGEE. Trimming removed 0 bases at V and 6 bases at J, with 14 bases between. The chain combines TRBV9 with TRBJ2-3; the D is unclear. Sequencing input: PBMCs. This TCR came from a man aged 55 to 70 with colorectal cancer. This CDR3 is CASSVEGRLWDTQYF. DNA of the CDR3: TGTGCCAGCAGCGTAGAAGGGCGGCTATGGGATACGCAGTATTTT.